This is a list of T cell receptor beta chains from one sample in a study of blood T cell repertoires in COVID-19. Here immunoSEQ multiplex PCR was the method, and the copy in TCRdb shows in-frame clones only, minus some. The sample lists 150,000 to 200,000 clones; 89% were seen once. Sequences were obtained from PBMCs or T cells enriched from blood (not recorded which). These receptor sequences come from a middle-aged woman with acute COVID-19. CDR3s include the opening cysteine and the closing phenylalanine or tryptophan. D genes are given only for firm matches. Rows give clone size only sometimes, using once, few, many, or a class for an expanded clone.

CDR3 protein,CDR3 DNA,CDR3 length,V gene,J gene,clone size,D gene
CASSLSTRPADEQFF,TGTGCCAGCAGTTTATCGACCAGACCAGCGGATGAGCAGTTCTTC,15,TRBV27,TRBJ2-1,few,.
CASSEGGTGVREQYF,TGTGCCAGCAGTGAAGGGGGGACAGGGGTACGGGAGCAGTACTTC,15,TRBV2,TRBJ2-7,.,TRBD1
CASSTGLGDGYYNEQFF,TGTGCCAGCAGCACTGGACTAGGAGATGGTTACTACAATGAGCAGTTCTTC,17,TRBV9,TRBJ2-1,.,TRBD2
CASSPRGTGDNEAFF,TGTGCCAGCTCACCACGGGGGACAGGGGATAATGAAGCTTTCTTT,15,TRBV18,TRBJ1-1,.,TRBD1
CASSDRVDQPQHF,TGTGCCAGTAGTGACAGGGTAGATCAGCCCCAGCATTTT,13,TRBV19,TRBJ1-5,.,TRBD1
CASSSPTGGDTEAFF,TGTGCCAGCTCTAGCCCGACGGGGGGGGACACTGAAGCTTTCTTT,15,TRBV6-5,TRBJ1-1,.,.
CASSDSKPGQGLKRDLLYTF,TGTGCCAGCAGTGACTCGAAGCCGGGACAGGGATTGAAACGGGACTTACTTTACACCTTC,20,TRBV6-4,TRBJ1-2,.,TRBD1
CATSDEGQGEQYF,TGTGCCACCAGTGATGAAGGACAGGGCGAGCAGTACTTC,13,TRBV24-1,TRBJ2-7,.,TRBD1
CASSFSSADTQYF,TGTGCCAGCAGCTTTTCCAGCGCAGATACGCAGTATTTT,13,TRBV11-2,TRBJ2-3,.,.
CASSVGTGGHQPQHF,TGTGCCAGCAGCGTAGGAACAGGGGGCCATCAGCCCCAGCATTTT,15,TRBV9,TRBJ1-5,.,TRBD1
CASSLEPSGSLAEQFF,TGCGCCAGCAGCTTAGAGCCTAGCGGGAGTTTGGCTGAGCAGTTCTTC,16,TRBV5-1,TRBJ2-1,.,TRBD2
CASTDRGLSYEQYF,TGTGCCAGCACGGACAGGGGGCTCTCCTACGAGCAGTACTTC,14,TRBV2,TRBJ2-7,.,TRBD1
CASSLGGGYGYTF,TGTGCCAGCAGCTTGGGGGGGGGCTATGGCTACACCTTC,13,TRBV7-2,TRBJ1-2,few,.
CASRFRDRGGGYTF,TGTGCCAGCAGATTCCGGGACAGGGGTGGAGGCTACACCTTC,14,TRBV27,TRBJ1-2,.,TRBD1
CASSVPRGQNLNTEAFF,TGTGCCAGCAGTGTCCCGAGGGGGCAGAACTTGAACACTGAAGCTTTCTTT,17,TRBV6-1,TRBJ1-1,.,TRBD1
CASSTTISTDTQYF,TGTGCCAGTAGTACCACAATTAGCACAGATACGCAGTATTTT,14,TRBV19,TRBJ2-3,once,.
CASSLIGRDLFNEQFF,TGTGCCAGCAGCTTAATCGGGAGGGATCTCTTCAATGAGCAGTTCTTC,16,TRBV11-2,TRBJ2-1,.,TRBD2
CASSLGSGQPQHF,TGTGCCAGCAGCTTAGGATCGGGTCAGCCCCAGCATTTT,13,TRBV7-6,TRBJ1-5,.,.
CASSLGLAGFYEQYF,TGTGCCAGCAGCTTAGGACTAGCGGGATTCTACGAGCAGTACTTC,15,TRBV7-2,TRBJ2-7,once,TRBD2
CASSKTGGGSYEQYF,TGTGCCAGCAGCAAGACAGGGGGCGGGTCCTACGAGCAGTACTTC,15,TRBV28,TRBJ2-7,.,TRBD1
CASSEGRPGYGYTF,TGTGCCAGCAGTGAGGGCAGGCCAGGCTATGGCTACACCTTC,14,TRBV2,TRBJ1-2,.,.
CASSSRTGSGYGYTF,TGTGCCAGCAGTTCTAGGACAGGGTCCGGCTATGGCTACACCTTC,15,TRBV6-6,TRBJ1-2,.,TRBD1
CAIRGNSGNTIYF,TGTGCCATAAGGGGGAACTCTGGAAACACCATATATTTT,13,TRBV10-3,TRBJ1-3,.,.
CASSLGRWGGDKEQFF,TGTGCCAGCAGCTTAGGCCGATGGGGGGGGGACAAGGAGCAGTTCTTC,16,TRBV11-2,TRBJ2-1,.,.
CASSGSGGLVDEQFF,TGTGCCAGCAGTGGGTCGGGAGGGCTCGTGGATGAGCAGTTCTTC,15,TRBV25-1,TRBJ2-1,.,TRBD2
CASSQTGSRTEAFF,TGTGCCAGCAGTCAGACAGGGTCGAGGACTGAAGCTTTCTTT,14,TRBV6-6,TRBJ1-1,.,TRBD1
CASSLERTSTDTQYF,TGTGCCAGCAGCTTGGAAAGGACTAGCACAGATACGCAGTATTTT,15,TRBV7-8,TRBJ2-3,.,.
CASSFSDTNQPQHF,TGTGCCAGCAGCTTTTCGGACACAAATCAGCCCCAGCATTTT,14,TRBV7-2,TRBJ1-5,.,.
CASSPRVAARPRLPYEQYF,TGTGCCAGCAGCCCCCGTGTTGCGGCGCGACCGAGGCTCCCCTACGAGCAGTACTTC,19,TRBV5-8,TRBJ2-7,.,.
CASSSLRGENSNQPQHF,TGTGCCAGCAGCTCTCTTCGGGGGGAGAATAGCAATCAGCCCCAGCATTTT,17,TRBV21-1,TRBJ1-5,once,.
CASSRPEKNTEAFF,TGTGCCAGCAGCCGACCGGAGAAGAACACTGAAGCTTTCTTT,14,TRBV27,TRBJ1-1,.,.
CASSSAGLAPGELFF,TGTGCCAGCAGCTCCGCGGGACTAGCTCCCGGGGAGCTGTTTTTT,15,TRBV2,TRBJ2-2,.,TRBD2
CASSLVPQRTSETQYF,TGCGCCAGCAGCTTGGTACCGCAGCGGACCTCAGAGACCCAGTACTTC,16,TRBV5-1,TRBJ2-5,.,.
CASSVDIAALTPDTQYF,TGTGCCAGCAGCGTGGATATAGCGGCCCTAACCCCAGATACGCAGTATTTT,17,TRBV9,TRBJ2-3,.,.
CASSLVNRDRDFYEQYF,TGTGCCAGCAGCTTAGTAAACCGGGACAGGGACTTCTACGAGCAGTACTTC,17,TRBV7-2,TRBJ2-7,.,TRBD1
CASRRQGSHEQYF,TGTGCCAGCAGGCGACAGGGGTCCCACGAGCAGTACTTC,13,TRBV28,TRBJ2-7,.,TRBD1
CASSQDWRGSLGNTIYF,TGTGCCAGCAGCCAAGATTGGAGGGGCTCTCTTGGAAACACCATATATTTT,17,TRBV14,TRBJ1-3,.,.
CASSRRQGGKNEQFF,TGTGCCAGCAGTCGCAGACAGGGGGGAAAAAATGAGCAGTTCTTC,15,TRBV7-2,TRBJ2-1,.,TRBD1
CASSVQGSYEQYF,TGTGCCAGCAGCGTACAGGGATCCTACGAGCAGTACTTC,13,TRBV5-6,TRBJ2-7,.,.
CASSLGTGGSTGNTIYF,TGTGCCAGCAGCTTAGGGACAGGGGGCTCTACTGGAAACACCATATATTTT,17,TRBV7-8,TRBJ1-3,.,TRBD1
CASSLAPSTSGTYNEQFF,TGTGCCAGCAGCTTAGCCCCGTCGACTAGCGGGACTTACAATGAGCAGTTCTTC,18,TRBV7-2,TRBJ2-1,.,TRBD2
CASSGTGSTYNEQFF,TGCGCCAGCAGCGGGACAGGGTCGACCTACAATGAGCAGTTCTTC,15,TRBV5-1,TRBJ2-1,.,TRBD1
CASSPVGDRVFRFTGELFF,TGTGCCAGCAGCCCCGTTGGGGACAGGGTTTTTCGGTTCACCGGGGAGCTGTTTTTT,19,TRBV7-9,TRBJ2-2,.,TRBD1
CASSSYSTDTQYF,TGTGCCAGCAGCTCCTATTCCACAGATACGCAGTATTTT,13,TRBV7-3,TRBJ2-3,.,.
CASSVGAQGGTGELFF,TGTGCCAGCAGCGTAGGGGCTCAGGGAGGTACCGGGGAGCTGTTTTTT,16,TRBV9,TRBJ2-2,.,.
CASSRGTGVNIQYF,TGTGCCAGCAGCCGTGGGACAGGCGTAAACATTCAGTACTTC,14,TRBV14,TRBJ2-4,.,TRBD1
CASRGLAGVSNEQFF,TGTGCCAGCAGGGGACTAGCGGGAGTATCCAATGAGCAGTTCTTC,15,TRBV6-5,TRBJ2-1,.,TRBD2
CASSQNLAGGPYNEQFF,TGTGCCAGCAGCCAAAATTTAGCGGGGGGTCCCTACAATGAGCAGTTCTTC,17,TRBV4-2,TRBJ2-1,.,TRBD2
CASSLSPGREYEQYF,TGCGCCAGCAGCTTGTCCCCGGGGAGGGAATACGAGCAGTACTTC,15,TRBV5-1,TRBJ2-7,.,TRBD2
CASSSPSQPQHF,TGTGCCAGCAGCTCCCCTTCCCAGCCCCAGCATTTT,12,TRBV7-2,TRBJ1-5,.,.
CASSRGAKPPGELFF,TGTGCCAGCAGTCGTGGGGCAAAGCCGCCCGGGGAGCTGTTTTTT,15,TRBV6-5,TRBJ2-2,.,.
CATSRDPPTGSSGNTIYF,TGTGCCACCAGCAGAGATCCACCGACCGGGAGCTCTGGAAACACCATATATTTT,18,TRBV15,TRBJ1-3,once,.
CASSLLAGDYETQYF,TGTGCCAGCAGCTTACTAGCGGGGGATTATGAGACCCAGTACTTC,15,TRBV11-2,TRBJ2-5,.,TRBD2
CASSYTEGGWDYGYTF,TGTGCCAGCAGTTATACGGAAGGGGGATGGGACTATGGCTACACCTTC,16,TRBV6-5,TRBJ1-2,.,.
CASCLFGTSSDNEQFF,TGTGCCAGCTGTCTCTTTGGGACTAGTTCAGACAATGAGCAGTTCTTC,16,TRBV7-9,TRBJ2-1,.,TRBD2
CASSLVDRGPYGYTF,TGTGCCAGCAGCTTAGTCGACAGGGGGCCCTATGGCTACACCTTC,15,TRBV7-2,TRBJ1-2,.,TRBD1
CASSLVRSYNEQFF,TGTGCCAGCAGCTTAGTTCGCAGTTACAATGAGCAGTTCTTC,14,TRBV11-2,TRBJ2-1,.,.